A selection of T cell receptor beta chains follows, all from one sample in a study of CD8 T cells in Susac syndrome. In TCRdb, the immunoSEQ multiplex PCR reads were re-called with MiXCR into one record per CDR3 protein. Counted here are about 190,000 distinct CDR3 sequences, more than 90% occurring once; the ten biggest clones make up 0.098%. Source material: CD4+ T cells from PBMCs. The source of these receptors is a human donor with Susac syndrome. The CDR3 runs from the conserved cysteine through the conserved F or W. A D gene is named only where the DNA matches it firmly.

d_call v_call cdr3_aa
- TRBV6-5 CASRAAGAINNEQFF
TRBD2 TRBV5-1 CASSPKSGGKNTGELFF
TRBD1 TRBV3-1 CASSQAPFRTGAYGYTF
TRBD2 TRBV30 CAWSLAGGTDTQYF
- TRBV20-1 CSARVGGKETQYF
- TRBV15 CATSRGQETQYF
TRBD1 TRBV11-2 CASSSTGTGLLQETQYF
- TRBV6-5 CATLRGHNSPLHF
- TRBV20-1 CSVEGNYGYTF
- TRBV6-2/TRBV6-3 CASSPDPANTGELFF
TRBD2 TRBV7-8 CASSLFGASGLVDTQYF
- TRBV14 CASSVDGLKQFF
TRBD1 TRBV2 CASRPGQGAHEQFF
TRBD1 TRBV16 CASSPQGDYGYTF
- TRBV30 CAWESDSNDYTF
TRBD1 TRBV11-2 CASSLGQGILLGANVLTF
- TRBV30 CAWSVGTIGGNTIYF
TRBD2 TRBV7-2 CASSLTRGSSYEQYF
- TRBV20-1 CSARDPGPSSRSSYNEQFF
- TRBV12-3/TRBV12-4 CASSLGGVGYTF
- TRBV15 CATSRGLTGRLNTEAFF
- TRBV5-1 CASSLRTAYGYTF
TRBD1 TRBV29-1 CSVVGYRGRQETQYF
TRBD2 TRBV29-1 CSVDGGASQETQYF
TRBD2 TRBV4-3 CASSLDSGGAISYEQYF
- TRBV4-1 CASSQRTRADTQYF
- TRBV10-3 CAISGLATGELFF
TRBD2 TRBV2 CASAGGQQETQYF
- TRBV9 CASSVSADHNSPLHF
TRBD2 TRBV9 CASSLLAGGTNTGELFF
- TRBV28 CASSFIRGGEQFF
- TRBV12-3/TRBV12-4 CASSPGRDSPLHF
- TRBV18 CASSPRGGRDEQFF
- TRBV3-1 CASSQDPGKDAYGYTF
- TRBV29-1 CSARVAGTGELFF
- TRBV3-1 CASSQGVAKGTLEAFF
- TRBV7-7 CASSLNLGVPSTDTQYF
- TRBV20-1 CSASRDDRGYGYTF
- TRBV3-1 CASSQGRNSNQPQHF
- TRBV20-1 CSVVSGAGNEKLFF
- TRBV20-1 CSARDPRGLGEKLFF
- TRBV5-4 CASRLKAGYTDTQYF
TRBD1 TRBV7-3 CASSLPGTDMGYTF
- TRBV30 CAWSEGREDTEAFF
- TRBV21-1 CASSPPGDRPNSYEQYF
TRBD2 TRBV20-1 CSASGAGGPSGELFF
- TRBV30 CAWSVRGEKLFF
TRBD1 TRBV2 CASNRDRVWENSPLHF
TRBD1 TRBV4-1 CASRADRTGVNIQYF
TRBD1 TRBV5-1 CASSWDSRVNTEAFF
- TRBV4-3 CASSQDLRVGGYTF
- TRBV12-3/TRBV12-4 CASRGTPGGETQYF
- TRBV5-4 CASSGGGSAQETQYF
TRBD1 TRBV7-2 CASSFRGGGTEAFF